Listed below are T cell receptor beta chains from one sample, sequenced in a study of regulatory T cells in long-lasting Graves disease. TCRdb processed the multiplex PCR reads anew with MiXCR; each CDR3 protein has one entry. The table has a few hundred thousand distinct CDR3 sequences, approximately 16% seen once. The data also belong to a second study, concerning T cells in Graves' hyperthyroidism and ophthalmopathy.

The sequencing used peripheral blood mononuclear cells (PBMCs), collected at new diagnosis, from a patient treated with antithyroid drugs. The receptors were sampled from a man aged 35 to 55 with Graves disease. CDR3s include the opening cysteine and the closing phenylalanine or tryptophan. The D gene is left open where the match is weak. Where a row states a size, it is once, few, many or the class of an expanded clone; other rows omit it.

clone size	V gene	D gene	J gene	CDR3 protein	CDR3 DNA
many	TRBV5-1	NA	TRBJ2-1	CASSVDKIYNEQFF	TGCGCCAGCAGCGTTGACAAGATCTACAATGAGCAGTTCTTC
few	TRBV11-3	TRBD2	TRBJ2-4	CASSISGGRAKNIQYF	TGTGCCAGCAGCATAAGCGGGGGGAGGGCCAAAAACATTCAGTACTTC
many	TRBV11-2	NA	TRBJ2-5	CASSFNEETQYF	TGTGCCAGCAGCTTTAACGAAGAGACCCAGTACTTC
many	TRBV3-1	NA	TRBJ2-3	CASSQGAGGRDTDTQYF	TGTGCCAGCAGCCAAGGCGCCGGGGGGCGCGACACAGATACGCAGTATTTT
many	TRBV20-1	NA	TRBJ2-1	CSVETEDASSYNEQFF	TGCAGTGTCGAGACCGAGGACGCGAGCTCCTACAATGAGCAGTTCTTC
many	TRBV11-2	NA	TRBJ2-1	CASSLEGWTGEQFF	TGTGCCAGCAGCTTAGAGGGGTGGACGGGTGAGCAGTTCTTC
NA	TRBV19	NA	TRBJ2-1	CASRDGTVSNEQFF	TGTGCCAGTAGGGACGGGACGGTTTCCAATGAGCAGTTCTTC
few	TRBV7-9	TRBD1	TRBJ1-4	CASTVGQGNEKLFF	TGTGCCAGCACCGTGGGACAGGGTAACGAAAAACTGTTTTTT
few	TRBV4-2	TRBD1	TRBJ1-4	CASSQDTGGLNEKLFF	TGTGCCAGCAGCCAAGATACAGGGGGCTTGAATGAAAAACTGTTTTTT
many	TRBV5-1	NA	TRBJ2-5	CASSVIQLQETQYF	TGCGCCAGCAGCGTAATACAGTTACAAGAGACCCAGTACTTC
NA	TRBV28	TRBD1	TRBJ1-5	CASSLDGGGQARQPQHF	TGTGCCAGCAGTTTAGACGGGGGGGGACAGGCTAGGCAGCCCCAGCATTTT
NA	TRBV24-1	TRBD1	TRBJ2-1	CATSDLDPGGYNEQFF	TGTGCCACCAGTGATTTAGACCCAGGGGGCTACAATGAGCAGTTCTTC
many	TRBV20-1	TRBD2	TRBJ2-5	CSAPPGGRGETQYF	TGCAGTGCCCCTCCCGGGGGGAGAGGGGAGACCCAGTACTTC
NA	TRBV9	TRBD1	TRBJ1-2	CASSVAGQGLGYTF	TGTGCCAGCAGCGTAGCGGGACAGGGTCTTGGCTACACCTTC
many	TRBV28	NA	TRBJ2-1	CASSLKGFGGSPRFYNEQFF	TGTGCCAGCAGTTTAAAAGGCTTCGGGGGTTCACCCAGATTTTACAATGAGCAGTTCTTC
many	TRBV14	TRBD1	TRBJ2-7	CASSPGPGQGGEQYF	TGTGCCAGCAGCCCCGGACCGGGACAGGGTGGCGAGCAGTACTTC
few	TRBV5-1	NA	TRBJ2-2	CASSFGPTNTGELFF	TGCGCCAGCAGCTTTGGGCCGACGAACACCGGGGAGCTGTTTTTT
few	TRBV9	NA	TRBJ1-1	CASSAGVWRNTEAFF	TGTGCCAGCAGCGCAGGGGTATGGAGGAACACTGAAGCTTTCTTT
many	TRBV12-3/TRBV12-4	NA	TRBJ1-1	CASSPRTGMGEAFF	TGTGCCAGCAGTCCGCGGACCGGGATGGGTGAAGCTTTCTTT
NA	TRBV5-1	NA	TRBJ2-7	CASSRGTAEITYEQYF	TGCGCCAGCAGCCGCGGGACCGCGGAAATAACCTACGAGCAGTACTTC
many	TRBV12-3/TRBV12-4	NA	TRBJ2-5	CASSPQGPRTQYF	TGTGCCAGCAGCCCCCAGGGTCCACGAACCCAGTACTTC
NA	TRBV4-1	NA	TRBJ2-5	CASSQTGIRETQYF	TGCGCCAGCAGCCAAACAGGGATCCGGGAGACCCAGTACTTC
few	TRBV24-1	TRBD2	TRBJ2-1	CATSPLLAGGGTDEQFF	TGTGCCACCAGTCCCCTTCTAGCGGGGGGTGGTACGGATGAGCAGTTCTTC
NA	TRBV5-1	TRBD1	TRBJ2-7	CASSQTGQVIGEQYF	TGCGCCAGCAGCCAGACGGGACAGGTCATAGGCGAGCAGTACTTC
NA	TRBV5-1	TRBD2	TRBJ2-5	CASSAGVGRQETQYF	TGCGCCAGCAGCGCGGGAGTAGGCCGCCAAGAGACCCAGTACTTC
many	TRBV4-3	NA	TRBJ2-3	CASSQGPPDTQYF	TGCGCCAGCAGCCAAGGACCGCCAGATACGCAGTATTTT
few	TRBV12-5	NA	TRBJ2-5	CASGSTAAGETQYF	TGTGCTAGTGGTAGTACGGCGGCGGGAGAGACCCAGTACTTC
few	TRBV6-2/TRBV6-3	NA	TRBJ1-4	CASSYDGHNEKLFF	TGTGCCAGCAGTTACGATGGCCATAATGAAAAACTGTTTTTT
NA	TRBV2	NA	TRBJ1-4	CASKGQVNGKLFF	TGTGCCAGCAAAGGGCAGGTTAATGGAAAACTGTTTTTT
many	TRBV27	NA	TRBJ2-5	CASSSVRADQETQYF	TGTGCCAGCAGTTCCGTCCGGGCAGACCAAGAGACCCAGTACTTC
many	TRBV18	NA	TRBJ2-7	CASSPTGLTYEQYF	TGTGCCAGCTCACCTACGGGACTGACCTACGAGCAGTACTTC
many	TRBV2	TRBD2	TRBJ2-5	CASTLLAALVETQYF	TGTGCCAGCACTTTACTAGCGGCCCTCGTCGAGACCCAGTACTTC
many	TRBV7-2	NA	TRBJ2-5	CASSLPGRQLPQYF	TGTGCCAGCAGCTTACCGGGACGCCAACTCCCCCAGTACTTC
NA	TRBV20-1	TRBD1	TRBJ2-1	CSARITQGRGSYNEQFF	TGCAGTGCTCGCATTACACAGGGGCGAGGGTCCTACAATGAGCAGTTCTTC
once	TRBV20-1	TRBD1	TRBJ2-7	CSAREVRGRSYEQYF	TGCAGTGCTAGAGAAGTTAGGGGGCGATCCTACGAGCAGTACTTC
many	TRBV3-1	NA	TRBJ1-2	CASSHPKARGYTF	TGTGCCAGCAGCCACCCCAAGGCCCGTGGCTACACCTTC
many	TRBV27	NA	TRBJ1-5	CASSQVAGSQPQHF	TGTGCCAGCAGTCAGGTAGCGGGAAGTCAGCCCCAGCATTTT
many	TRBV7-9	NA	TRBJ1-3	CASSLRRTGNTIYF	TGTGCCAGCAGCTTACGGAGAACTGGAAACACCATATATTTT
many	TRBV2	NA	TRBJ2-2	CASRGMRTGAGELFF	TGTGCCAGCAGGGGAATGAGGACGGGGGCCGGGGAGCTGTTTTTT
many	TRBV7-2	TRBD1	TRBJ2-7	CASSHRRDRAYEQYF	TGTGCCAGCAGTCACCGTCGGGACAGGGCCTACGAGCAGTACTTC
many	TRBV6-5	NA	TRBJ1-4	CASSYSIGAGEKLFF	TGTGCCAGCAGTTACTCGATAGGTGCGGGGGAAAAACTGTTTTTT
NA	TRBV6-1	TRBD1	TRBJ2-7	CASRRTGGGLYEQYF	TGTGCCAGCAGGCGTACAGGGGGCGGATTGTACGAGCAGTACTTC
few	TRBV5-1	NA	TRBJ2-7	CASSLAMRDEQYF	TGCGCCAGCAGCTTGGCCATGCGGGACGAGCAGTACTTC
many	TRBV28	NA	TRBJ2-3	CASRRRDTQYF	TGTGCCAGCCGGCGGCGAGATACGCAGTATTTT
NA	TRBV7-2	TRBD2	TRBJ2-1	CASSLKASGVFAPFF	TGTGCCAGCAGCTTAAAGGCTAGCGGGGTCTTTGCTCCGTTCTTC
few	TRBV12-3/TRBV12-4	NA	TRBJ2-6	CASSLVDSGANVLTF	TGTGCCAGCAGTTTAGTTGACTCTGGGGCCAACGTCCTGACTTTC
many	TRBV3-1	TRBD2	TRBJ2-5	CASSQGRGGIETQYF	TGTGCCAGCAGCCAAGGGCGGGGGGGCATCGAGACCCAGTACTTC
many	TRBV30	NA	TRBJ1-6	CAWSTGSNYNSPLHF	TGTGCCTGGAGTACAGGGAGTAACTATAATTCACCCCTCCACTTT
many	TRBV20-1	NA	TRBJ2-3	CSARHSGYTDTQYF	TGCAGTGCTAGGCACAGTGGATACACAGATACGCAGTATTTT
many	TRBV12-3/TRBV12-4	NA	TRBJ1-1	CASSFFFGGATQDEAFF	TGTGCCAGCAGTTTTTTTTTCGGAGGGGCTACACAGGATGAAGCTTTCTTT
many	TRBV18	NA	TRBJ2-1	CASSPNRLSYNEQFF	TGTGCCAGCTCACCAAACCGCCTCTCCTACAATGAGCAGTTCTTC
once	TRBV12-3/TRBV12-4	TRBD1	TRBJ1-6	CASAPTGRDSPLHF	TGTGCCAGCGCCCCGACAGGGAGAGATTCACCCCTCCACTTT
few	TRBV10-1	NA	TRBJ2-6	CASSAGHSGANVLTF	TGCGCCAGCAGTGCAGGCCACTCTGGGGCCAACGTCCTGACTTTC
many	TRBV12-5	NA	TRBJ2-1	CASGLQYNEQFF	TGTGCTAGTGGTTTACAATACAATGAGCAGTTCTTC
NA	TRBV6-1	NA	TRBJ1-2	CASSPTGWGNYGYTF	TGTGCCAGCAGCCCCACAGGGTGGGGGAACTATGGCTACACCTTC
many	TRBV12-3/TRBV12-4	NA	TRBJ1-1	CASRSDQGHVNTEAFF	TGTGCCAGCAGGTCGGATCAGGGACACGTGAACACTGAAGCTTTCTTT
many	TRBV20-1	NA	TRBJ2-4	CSASVASLNIQYF	TGCAGTGCTAGTGTTGCGAGTTTAAACATTCAGTACTTC
many	TRBV27	TRBD2	TRBJ2-7	CASSFLAGGLNEQYF	TGTGCCAGCAGTTTTCTAGCGGGGGGGCTCAACGAGCAGTACTTC
many	TRBV2	NA	TRBJ1-6	CASSPTIIGSPLHF	TGTGCCAGCAGCCCGACCATAATTGGTTCACCCCTCCACTTT
many	TRBV12-3/TRBV12-4	NA	TRBJ2-3	CASRRLGASDTQYF	TGTGCCAGCAGAAGACTAGGTGCTTCGGATACGCAGTATTTT